A single T cell receptor (beta chain) is shown here with its context. CDR3 length: 15 residues. Trimming took off 4 bases at V and 8 bases at J, with 16 bases between the two ends. The germline V gene has CDR1 SGHRS and CDR2 YFSETQ. TCRdb keeps only in-frame clones here, not all; method: immunoSEQ multiplex PCR. In the table there are just under 55,000 clones, about nine tenths of which are singletons. This entry belongs to a study of blood T cell repertoires in COVID-19. About the research overall: Sites in the United States, Italy and Spain provided acute and convalescent COVID-19 samples.

The sequencing input was peripheral blood. This clonotype originated in a woman aged 40 to 49 with active COVID-19. The chain combines TRBV5-1 with TRBJ1-6, with D possibly matching TRBD1 (5 bases). CDR3 sequence: CASSLYQGGDSPLHF. The CDR3 coding sequence is TGCGCCAGCAGCCTCTATCAGGGTGGGGATTCACCCCTCCACTTT.